This T cell receptor beta chain is from a study of Graves' ophthalmopathy and Graves' hyperthyroidism. Study-level results: From stable hyperthyroidism, ophthalmopathy was separated by a 13-signature model with approximately 90% sensitivity and around 79% specificity.

This clonotype was recorded at least ten times. The antigen is not known. Amplification of TCR beta CDR3 regions used RNA transcripts. First-round RT-PCR employed HTBI primers, with a second-round multiplex PCR after it. One entry per CDR3 protein results from TCRdb running MiXCR on the multiplex PCR reads. This table holds about 340,000 distinct CDR3 sequences, about a sixth found once. CDR1 is SGHTA and CDR2 is FQGNSA in the germline V gene. Deletions cut 1 base from V and 2 bases from J, with 9 bases between. There are 14 residues in the CDR3. The sequencing sample was made of peripheral blood. The chain links TRBV7-2 to TRBJ2-7; unclear D gene. The receptor comes from an adult man with Graves' ophthalmopathy. Here the CDR3 reads CASSLGAGPYEQYF. CDR3 nucleotide sequence: TGTGCCAGCAGCTTAGGGGCAGGACCCTACGAGCAGTACTTC.